This T cell receptor (beta chain) appears in the sequencing data of a study of neurological immune-mediated disorders. Notes on the study in general: Patients with HTLV-1-associated myelopathy showed the most TCR clonal expansion. Those with multiple sclerosis showed the least, falling below healthy controls.

This clonotype was counted at least ten times. Its antigen is unknown. TCRdb reprocessed the 5' RACE reads with MiXCR, giving one entry per CDR3 protein. The table shows 20,000 to 25,000 distinct CDR3 sequences, with about 6.3% occurring only once. Healthy control participants comprised blood bank volunteers in Maryland, USA. The TCR was taken from a woman aged 40-49 years in good health. Sequenced material: PBMCs.

The CDR3: CASSLGTGNYGYTF. The CDR3 DNA follows: TGTGCCAGCAGCTTAGGGACAGGGAACTATGGCTACACCTTC. The chain employs TRBV11-2 and TRBJ1-2; 8 bases fit TRBD1. V dropped 1 base and J dropped 2; count of bases not matched to a gene: 0. This CDR3 region has 14 residues. Germline CDR1 and CDR2: SGHAT and FQNNGV.